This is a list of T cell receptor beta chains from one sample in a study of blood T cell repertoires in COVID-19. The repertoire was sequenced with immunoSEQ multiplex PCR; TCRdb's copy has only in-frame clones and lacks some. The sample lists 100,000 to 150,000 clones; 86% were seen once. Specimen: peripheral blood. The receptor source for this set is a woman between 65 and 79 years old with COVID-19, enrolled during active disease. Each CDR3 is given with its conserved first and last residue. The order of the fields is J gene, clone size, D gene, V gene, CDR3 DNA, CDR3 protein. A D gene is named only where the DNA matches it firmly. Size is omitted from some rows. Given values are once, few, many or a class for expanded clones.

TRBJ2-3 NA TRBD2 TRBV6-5 TGTGCCAGCAGTCTGCGGGGGGCGGATACGCAGTATTTT CASSLRGADTQYF
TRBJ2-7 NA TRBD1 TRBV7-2 TGTGCCAGCAGTCCCGGGACAGGGAGCTCCTACGAGCAGTACTTC CASSPGTGSSYEQYF
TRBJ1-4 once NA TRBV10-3 TGTGCCATCAGTGAGTCACGGCAGGGTGCAACTAATGAAAAACTGTTTTTT CAISESRQGATNEKLFF
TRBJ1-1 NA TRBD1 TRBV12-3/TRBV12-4 TGTGCCAGCATGATGACAGGGGGCACTGAAGCTTTCTTT CASMMTGGTEAFF
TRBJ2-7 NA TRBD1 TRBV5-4 TGTGCCAGCAGCGGAGACAGGGGGCACTACGAGCAGTACTTC CASSGDRGHYEQYF
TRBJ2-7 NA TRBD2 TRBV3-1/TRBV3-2 TGTGCCAGCAGCCCTTCGGGGGGGCGGGTCGAGCAGTACTTC CASSPSGGRVEQYF
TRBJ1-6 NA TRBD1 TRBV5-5 TGTGCCAGCAGCTACCACCTTTCGACAGGGACTTCACCCCTCCACTTT CASSYHLSTGTSPLHF
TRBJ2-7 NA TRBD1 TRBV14 TGTGCCAGCAGCCATAGGACCGGGACAGGGAGCGAGCAGTACTTC CASSHRTGTGSEQYF
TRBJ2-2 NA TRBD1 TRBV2 TGTGCCAGCAAGGGCAGGGGGCGCGTGTACACCGGGGAGCTGTTTTTT CASKGRGRVYTGELFF
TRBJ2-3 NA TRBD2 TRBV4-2 TGTGCCAGCAGCCTGCGGGGCGCTAGCGGGGGGGCCGCCCGAGATACGCAGTATTTT CASSLRGASGGAARDTQYF
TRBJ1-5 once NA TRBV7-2 TGTGCCAGCAGCTATAGTGGTAGGGGTCATCAGCCCCAGCATTTT CASSYSGRGHQPQHF
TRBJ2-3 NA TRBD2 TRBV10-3 TGTGCCATCCGGGCGGGGGGTTACAGCACAGATACGCAGTATTTT CAIRAGGYSTDTQYF
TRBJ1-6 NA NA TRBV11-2 TGTGCCAGCAGCTTAGATGGGGGGTCCTATAATTCACCCCTCCACTTT CASSLDGGSYNSPLHF
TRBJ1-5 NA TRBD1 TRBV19 TGTGCCAGTAGTTATGACAGGGCGACTCAGCCCCAGCATTTT CASSYDRATQPQHF
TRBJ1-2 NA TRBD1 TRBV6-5 TGTGCCACCACCCAGGGGGCAGGGGGCTACACCTTC CATTQGAGGYTF
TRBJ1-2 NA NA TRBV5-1 TGCGCCAGCAACGGGGACGGCCAGGGGACCTACACCTTC CASNGDGQGTYTF
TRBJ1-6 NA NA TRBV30 TGTGCCTGGAGGGCCACGACACCTTCACCCCTCCACTTT CAWRATTPSPLHF
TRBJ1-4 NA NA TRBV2 TGTGCCAGCAGTAGGGCAGGGCTCGGAGAAAAACTGTTTTTT CASSRAGLGEKLFF
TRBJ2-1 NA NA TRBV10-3 TGTGCCATAGGACTGGGCTACAATGAGCAGTTCTTC CAIGLGYNEQFF
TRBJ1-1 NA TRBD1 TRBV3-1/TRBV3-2 TGTGCCAGCAGCTCACTACAGGGGGCCACTGAAGCTTTCTTT CASSSLQGATEAFF
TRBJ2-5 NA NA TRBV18 TGTGCCAGCTCACCACCGAACAGGGAGGGGGAGACCCAGTACTTC CASSPPNREGETQYF
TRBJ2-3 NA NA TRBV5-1 TGCGCCAGCAGCTTGGCGGTGTCTGAAGATACGCAGTATTTT CASSLAVSEDTQYF
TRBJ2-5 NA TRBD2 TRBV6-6 TGTGCCAGCAGCCCCCGGGGGCTAGCGGGGCGGGAGACCCAGTACTTC CASSPRGLAGRETQYF
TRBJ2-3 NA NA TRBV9 TGTGCCAGCAGCGTTCAGCGAACTAGCACAGATACGCAGTATTTT CASSVQRTSTDTQYF
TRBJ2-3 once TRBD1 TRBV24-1 TGTGCCACCAGTGAGCCGGGACAGGGTTCCAATACGCAGTATTTT CATSEPGQGSNTQYF
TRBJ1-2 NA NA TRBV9 TGTGCCAGCAGCGCCCGGACAGACGCGAAGGGCTACACCTTC CASSARTDAKGYTF
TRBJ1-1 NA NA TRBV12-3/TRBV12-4 TGTGCCAGCAGTTTAGCAGGGGTCACTGAAGCTTTCTTT CASSLAGVTEAFF
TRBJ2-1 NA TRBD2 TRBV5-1 TGCGCCAGCAGCTTGTGGGTTACGTCAACTAGCGGGGGCCCTTCCTACAATGAGCAGTTCTTC CASSLWVTSTSGGPSYNEQFF
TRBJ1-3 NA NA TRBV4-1 TGCGCCAGCAGCCCATCGCGCTCGGGAAACACCATATATTTT CASSPSRSGNTIYF
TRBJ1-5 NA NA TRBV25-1 TGTGCCAGCAGTGAACTGAATGAGCGGCCCCAGCATTTT CASSELNERPQHF
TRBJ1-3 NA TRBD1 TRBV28 TGTGCCAGCAGCTCTCCGCGGGACAGGGGCCTCCCCTCTGGAAACACCATATATTTT CASSSPRDRGLPSGNTIYF
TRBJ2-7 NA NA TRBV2 TGTGCCAGCAACGACAGGCTTACCTACGAGCAGTACTTC CASNDRLTYEQYF
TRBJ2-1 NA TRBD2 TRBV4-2 TGTGCCAGCAGCCAAGATCAAGCTAGCGGGGGTGACGAGCAGTTCTTC CASSQDQASGGDEQFF
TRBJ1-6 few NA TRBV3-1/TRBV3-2 TGTGCCAGCAGCCCGTCTCCCAGTAATTCACCCCTCCACTTT CASSPSPSNSPLHF
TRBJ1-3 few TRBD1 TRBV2 TGTGCCAGCAGTTCGACAGGGGGGAAAAGAAACACCATATATTTT CASSSTGGKRNTIYF
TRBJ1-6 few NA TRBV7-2 TGTGCCAGCAGCTTAATAGGTAGTTCCGGCCAGGGGAGTAATTCACCCCTCCACTTT CASSLIGSSGQGSNSPLHF
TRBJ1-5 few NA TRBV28 TGTGCCAGCAGCCGGCGGGGGAATCAGCCCCAGCATTTT CASSRRGNQPQHF
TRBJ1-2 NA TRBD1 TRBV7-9 TGTGCCATAGAGGGACAGGCGTTCAACTATGGCTACACCTTC CAIEGQAFNYGYTF
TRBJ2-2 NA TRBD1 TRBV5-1 TGCGCCAGCAGCTGGACAGGGGCAAGCTCTAACACCGGGGAGCTGTTTTTT CASSWTGASSNTGELFF
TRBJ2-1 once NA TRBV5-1 TGCGCCAGCAGCTTGATGCCGGGGACTTACAATGAGCAGTTCTTC CASSLMPGTYNEQFF
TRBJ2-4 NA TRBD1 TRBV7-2 TGTGCCAGCAGCTCTAACAGCAGGGGGACAGGGAGTTCTCAGTACTTC CASSSNSRGTGSSQYF
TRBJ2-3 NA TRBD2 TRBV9 TGTGCCAGCAGCGCCTTAGCGGGGGGAATCACAGATACGCAGTATTTT CASSALAGGITDTQYF